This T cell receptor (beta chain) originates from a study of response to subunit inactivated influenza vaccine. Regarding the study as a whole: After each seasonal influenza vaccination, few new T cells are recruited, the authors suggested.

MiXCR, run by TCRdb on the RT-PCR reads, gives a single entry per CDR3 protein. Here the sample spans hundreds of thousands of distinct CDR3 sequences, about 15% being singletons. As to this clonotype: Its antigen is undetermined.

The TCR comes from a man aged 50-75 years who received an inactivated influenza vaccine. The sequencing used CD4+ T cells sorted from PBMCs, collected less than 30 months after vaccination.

CDR3 bases: TGTGCCAGCAGTACCCGGGACTACACAGATACGCAGTATTTT. It yields the protein CASSTRDYTDTQYF. The chain has TRBV12-3 or TRBV12-4 and TRBJ2-3; 7 nucleotides align to TRBD2. J was trimmed by 2 bases and V by 5 bases; bases with no gene match: 4. CDR3 size: 14 residues.